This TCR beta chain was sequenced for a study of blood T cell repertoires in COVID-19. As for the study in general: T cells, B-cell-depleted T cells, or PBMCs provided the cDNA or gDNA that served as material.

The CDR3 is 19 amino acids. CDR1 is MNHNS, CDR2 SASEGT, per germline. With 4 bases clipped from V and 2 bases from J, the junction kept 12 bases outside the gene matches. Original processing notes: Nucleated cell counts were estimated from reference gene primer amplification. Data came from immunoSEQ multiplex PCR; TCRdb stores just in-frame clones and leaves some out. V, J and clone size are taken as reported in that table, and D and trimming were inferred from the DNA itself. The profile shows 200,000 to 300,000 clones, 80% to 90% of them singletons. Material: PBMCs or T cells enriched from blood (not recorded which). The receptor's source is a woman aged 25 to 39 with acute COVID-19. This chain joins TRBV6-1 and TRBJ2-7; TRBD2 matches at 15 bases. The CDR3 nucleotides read TGTGCCAGCAGTGTTGACGGTTGGGGACTAGCGGGGGGAACCTACGAGCAGTACTTC. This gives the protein CASSVDGWGLAGGTYEQYF.